The 22 T cell receptor beta chains below come from one sample, sequenced in a study of T cell responses to AZD1222 COVID-19 vaccine (dated by TCRdb to the early 2020s). This sample's time point label indicates: about 28 days (+/-7) after the second vaccine dose. The library came from the immunoSEQ multiplex PCR assay. Entries here come from immuneACCESS through TCRdb and include only in-frame sequences with V and J called. Some clones fail to appear in such tables; in the studies checked, an unresolved V gene covers under half of the shortfall, and the cause of the remainder is unknown. This sample gives about 200,000 clones in total; 85% to 95% of them show up just once. The biggest ten clones account for less than 1.2% of the sample. Material: peripheral blood, obtained 28 days after the second AZD1222 dose. The receptors shown here come from an adult who received the AZD1222 COVID-19 vaccine.

V and J are TRBV29-1 and TRBJ2-1, with 14 nucleotides matching TRBD2. Per the germline V gene, CDR1 is SQVTM and CDR2 is ANQGSEA. CDR3 length: 15 residues. Trimming removed 6 bases from V and 5 bases from J; junction bases left unmatched: 6. CDR3 nucleotides: TGCAGCGTCCTAGGGACTAGCGGGGGACACAATGAGCAGTTCTTC. Translated, it gives CSVLGTSGGHNEQFF.

This clone was observed a single time. V and J are TRBV29-1 and TRBJ2-1; the D is unclear. Germline V CDR1 and CDR2: SQVTM, ANQGSEA. This CDR3 is built from 14 residues. The V gene lost 7 bases and the J gene lost 8 bases, with 21 bases spanning the gap. CDR3 nucleotide sequence: TGCAGCGCTCGAATCCGTTTAGGTTTGGATGAGCAGTTCTTC. Translated, it gives CSARIRLGLDEQFF.

V gene TRBV27 combines with J gene TRBJ1-6; the D gene is possibly TRBD1 (5 bases). This CDR3 is 15 amino acids long. Trimming took 7 bases from V and 10 from J, leaving 20 bases between them. Germline V lookup: CDR1 MNHEY, CDR2 SMNVEV (reference sequence). CDR3 region: CASTTRVGEGSPLHF. Written as DNA, the CDR3 is TGTGCCAGCACCACCCGGGTGGGGGAAGGGTCACCCCTCCACTTT.

The sample holds a few counts of this clone. This chain links TRBV5-5 with TRBJ1-5, with TRBD1 identical over 7 bases. This CDR3 region has 13 residues. Germline CDR1 SGHKS, CDR2 YYEKEE (reference sequence). Unmatched junction bases numbered 11, after V lost 4 bases and J lost 13 bases. The CDR3 reads CASSRTGVGGQHF. The CDR3 DNA follows: TGTGCCAGCAGCCGCACAGGGGTCGGCGGGCAGCATTTT.

The rearrangement joins TRBV18 to TRBJ1-5, with 7 bases fitting TRBD1. The CDR3 runs to 17 residues. Germline V gene data show CDR1 as KGHSH and CDR2 as LQKENI. Trimming cost V 2 bases and J 1 base; bases outside gene matches: 8. The CDR3 coding sequence is TGTGCCAGCTCACCAAAGACAGGGTTGAGAAGCAATCAGCCCCAGCATTTT. Translation gives CASSPKTGLRSNQPQHF. The full variable domain, completed using reference TRBV18 and TRBJ1-5, is NAGVMQNPRHLVRRRGQEARLRCSPMKGHSHVYWYRQLPEEGLKFMVYLQKENIIDESGMPKERFSAEFPKEGPSILRIQQVVRGDSAAYFCASSPKTGLRSNQPQHFGDGTRLSIL.

The V and J genes are TRBV7-9 and TRBJ1-1, with TRBD1 identical over 9 bases. The CDR3 runs 15 residues. Looked up from germline, CDR1 is SEHNR and CDR2 is FQNEAQ (reference sequence). V was clipped by 5 bases and J by 6 bases; unmatched bases: 10. The CDR3, as DNA: TGTGCCAGCAGCACCCCCGGGACAGGGATTCCTGAAGCTTTCTTT. It translates to CASSTPGTGIPEAFF. The whole variable domain, remainder taken from reference TRBV7-9 and TRBJ1-1, is DTGVSQNPRHKITKRGQNVTFRCDPISEHNRLYWYRQTLGQGPEFLTYFQNEAQLEKSRLLSDRFSAERPKGSFSTLEIQRTEQGDSAMYLCASSTPGTGIPEAFFGQGTRLTVV.

This clone showed up just once. This chain uses TRBV11-2 with TRBJ1-5; D possibly corresponds to TRBD1 (5 bases). Trimming removed 1 base at V and 0 bases at J, with 13 bases between. CDR3 length: 17 residues. The germline CDR1 and CDR2 sequences are SGHAT and FQNNGV. DNA for the CDR3: TGTGCCAGCAGCTTAGTCCCAGGGTGGTATAGCAATCAGCCCCAGCATTTT. Protein sequence: CASSLVPGWYSNQPQHF.

The rearrangement joins TRBV6-5 to TRBJ1-2, with 7 bases lining up with TRBD1. CDR3 length: 13 residues. The V and J ends lost 8 bases and 6 bases, in that order; junction bases with no gene match: 9. The germline CDR1 and CDR2 sequences are MNHEY and SVGAGI. The CDR3 loop is CASGKGAQNGYTF. The CDR3 DNA reads as TGTGCCAGCGGGAAGGGGGCGCAGAATGGCTACACCTTC.

The chain couples TRBV5-4 to TRBJ1-3; 7 bases fit TRBD1. Germline-derived CDR1 and CDR2 are SGHNT and YYREEE (reference sequence). Germline trimming cut 3 bases from V and 4 bases from J; bases unmatched to any gene: 7. This CDR3 is 15 amino acids long. The CDR3, as DNA: TGTGCCAGCAGCTCGCAGACAGGGTCCGGAAACACCATATATTTT. Translation: CASSSQTGSGNTIYF. The full variable domain, in which reference TRBV5-4 and TRBJ1-3 provide the parts outside the CDR3, is ETGVTQSPTHLIKTRGQQVTLRCSSQSGHNTVSWYQQALGQGPQFIFQYYREEENGRGNFPPRFSGLQFPNYSSELNVNALELDDSALYLCASSSQTGSGNTIYFGEGSWLTVV.

This clone turned up a few times. This rearrangement joins TRBV27 to TRBJ1-2; D is possibly TRBD1 (5 bases). In germline, CDR1 is MNHEY, CDR2 SMNVEV (reference sequence). The CDR3 contains 14 residues. V shed 0 bases and J shed 4 bases, with 9 bases lying between them. CDR3 amino acids: CASSLSTDSYGYTF. The CDR3 nucleotides are TGTGCCAGCAGTTTATCGACAGATTCCTATGGCTACACCTTC.

The chain links TRBV9 to TRBJ1-5; tentative D call: TRBD1 (6 bases). The V gene lost 4 bases and the J gene lost 6 bases, with 11 bases spanning the gap. The CDR3 has 13 residues. Germline V gives CDR1 SGDLS, CDR2 YYNGEE. The CDR3 protein is CASSFQGSQPQHF. CDR3 in DNA: TGTGCCAGCAGCTTTCAGGGGTCTCAGCCCCAGCATTTT.

The chain employs TRBV19 and TRBJ1-4; D call uncertain. The CDR3 runs to 13 residues. The ends were cut back, 4 bases at V and 5 bases at J, with 8 bases in the middle. Germline V gene data show CDR1 as LNHDA and CDR2 as SQIVND (reference sequence). This chain's CDR3 is CASSKGRNEKLFF. The CDR3 coding sequence is TGTGCCAGTAGTAAGGGAAGAAATGAAAAACTGTTTTTT.

The V gene is TRBV9, the J gene TRBJ2-1; TRBD2 is a possible D gene (6 bases). This CDR3 comprises 16 residues. The germline gives CDR1 SGDLS, CDR2 YYNGEE. Between the trimmed V and J ends, which lost 1 base and 4 bases, there was a span of 15 bases. This CDR3 is CASSVRVGGLYNEQFF. The CDR3 region has the DNA TGTGCCAGCAGCGTAAGGGTGGGGGGTTTGTACAATGAGCAGTTCTTC.

V gene TRBV5-6 combines with J gene TRBJ1-1; D is possibly TRBD1 (5 bases). The CDR3 sequence is 14 residues long. Trimming took off 1 base at V and 4 bases at J, with 11 bases between the two ends. Germline assignment: CDR1 SGHDT and CDR2 YYEEEE. The CDR3 here is CASSLRGRATEAFF. The CDR3 nucleotides read TGTGCCAGCAGCTTGAGGGGAAGGGCCACTGAAGCTTTCTTT.

This rearrangement joins TRBV6-2 or TRBV6-3 to TRBJ2-3; D may match TRBD1 or TRBD2 (5 bases each). The CDR3 consists of 14 residues. Looked up from germline, CDR1 is MNHEY and CDR2 is SVGEGT. The V end was cut by 2 bases, the J end by 2 bases, with 8 bases between. The CDR3 DNA reads TGTGCCAGCAGTTACGGGGGATACACAGATACGCAGTATTTT. Translating gives CASSYGGYTDTQYF.

Remarks on this clone: At one of its ends the junction is not consistent with the germline gene, which may arise from a read error. V and J are TRBV28 and TRBJ1-5; no reliable D call. The CDR3 runs 14 residues. The germline CDR1 and CDR2 sequences are MDHEN and SYDVKM. The CDR3 spells CASTLGHRNQPQHF. CDR3 DNA: TGTGCCAGCACTTTAGGGCATCGCAATCAGCCCCAGCATTTT.

In nucleotides, the CDR3 is TGTGCCAGCTCACCGCAGGGACAGGCTCTTGGGTACACTGAAGCTTTCTTT. Translation gives CASSPQGQALGYTEAFF. This chain connects TRBV18 to TRBJ1-1; 8 nucleotides match TRBD1. The CDR3 is 17 amino acids. CDR1 and CDR2 from the germline V gene are KGHSH and LQKENI. J lost 3 bases, V lost 3 bases, and 12 bases had no gene match.

The rearrangement links TRBV6-5 to TRBJ1-5; D is ambiguous. The CDR3 contains 13 residues. Germline V gives CDR1 MNHEY, CDR2 SVGAGI. V was shortened by 3 bases and J by 0 bases, with 3 bases between the two germline ends. CDR3 loop: CASSYYSNQPQHF. CDR3 coding DNA: TGTGCCAGCAGTTATTATAGCAATCAGCCCCAGCATTTT.

The chain has TRBV27 and TRBJ1-5; possibly TRBD1 for D (5 bases). Looked up from germline, CDR1 is MNHEY and CDR2 is SMNVEV (reference sequence). CDR3 size: 15 residues. With 6 bases removed from V and 0 bases from J, the gap between germline ends came to 12 bases. The CDR3 DNA sequence: TGTGCCAGCAGGGCAGGGACGAATAGCAATCAGCCCCAGCATTTT. Amino acids: CASRAGTNSNQPQHF.

V usage is TRBV6-1 and J usage is TRBJ1-2; D unclear. CDR1 MNHNS and CDR2 SASEGT come from the germline V gene. This CDR3 has 12 amino acids. The V end was cut by 0 bases, the J end by 1 base, with 0 bases between. The CDR3 DNA reads as TGTGCCAGCAGTGAAGCTAACTATGGCTACACCTTC. Translation gives CASSEANYGYTF.

The chain is built from TRBV7-3 and TRBJ1-1; the match to TRBD1 covers 9 bases. The V gene's germline CDR1 is SGHTA and CDR2 FQGTGA. J lost 1 base, V lost 5 bases, and 8 bases had no gene match. The CDR3 extends over 16 amino acids. CDR3 sequence (DNA): TGTGCCAGCAGCCCAGGGACAGGGATAGGGAACACTGAAGCTTTCTTT. Protein: CASSPGTGIGNTEAFF.

This rearrangement joins TRBV10-3 to TRBJ2-1, with D possibly TRBD2 on 7 matching bases. V gave up 5 bases and J gave up 7 bases, with 15 bases separating them. CDR1 is ENHRY and CDR2 is SYGVKD in the germline V gene. There are 14 residues in the CDR3. The CDR3 reads CAISRIEGGNEQFF. Here the CDR3 DNA reads TGTGCCATCAGTAGAATAGAGGGGGGGAATGAGCAGTTCTTC.